This T cell receptor (beta chain) originates from a study of beta chain features in type 1 diabetes (dated by TCRdb to about 2018). With respect to the entire study: Mean age, gender distribution, total cell number and subset yield did not differ between patients and healthy donors. Naive and central memory subsets were obtained from all 28 donors, but regulatory and stem cell-like memory subsets were isolated from only 8 patients and roughly eight healthy donors. A total of 100 million to 140 million sorted cells were examined across all samples, and the number of cells per subset was strongly correlated with RNA yield. In the study, TCRB repertoires of sorted circulating CD4+ T cell subsets from recently diagnosed type 1 diabetes patients were compared with those of matched healthy donors.

Each donor gave one peripheral blood draw, averaging around 0.11 L, which was collected into heparinised tubes. Using a panel that included CD45RO, CCR7, CD25, CD127, CD95 and CD27, naive, central memory, regulatory and stem cell-like memory CD4+ T cells were sorted on a BD FACSAria II. A purity above 98% was achieved for all sorted populations. PBMCs were isolated immediately by Lymphoprep density gradient centrifugation and stained directly without culture. Samples were stained and sorted in pairs, with one healthy donor and one patient per experiment, so that batch effects were minimized. A note on this clone: Which antigen it targets is not known. No base quality values were provided; no much bigger clone lies one nucleotide off.

Study-level results and caveats: In all four CD4+ subsets, TCRB CDR3 length was moderately but significantly shorter in type 1 diabetes patients. Sequencing cDNA rather than genomic DNA could over-represent highly expressing activated cells, although activation and CD3 levels did not differ between groups. Naive, central memory and regulatory TCRB repertoires appeared more similar among patients than among healthy donors. PCR may preferentially amplify shorter templates, but because patient and control samples were amplified and corrected together, any resulting skew would affect both groups equally. Only small numbers of individuals were included in the HLA sub-analyses, which left unresolved whether HLA type had any influence on TCRB rearrangement. Patients with type 1 diabetes made fewer insertions and deleted more nucleotides at VDJ recombination sites, implying thymic rearrangement abnormalities.

Trimming takes 4 bases from V and 6 bases from J, and the germline ends sit 16 bases apart. CDR1 and CDR2 were assigned from the germline V gene as SQVTM and ANQGSEA. CDR3 length: 13 amino acids, cysteine to phenylalanine. The entry retains the CDR3 DNA only, 39 bases that are in frame from base 1. The High Capacity cDNA Reverse Transcription Kit was used to reverse transcribe all of the isolated RNA, meaning that expressed TCRB transcripts were what got sequenced. Deep immunoSEQ sequencing was applied to naive, central memory and regulatory T cell samples, giving an average of about 3.7 million total reads per sample. Sorted cells were lysed in RLT buffer, and RNA was extracted using DNase-treated RNeasy Micro or Mini kits according to cell number. Each cell subset was processed on its own to prevent cross-contamination, while patient and healthy donor samples were processed together. Using the immunoSEQ multiplex PCR, TCRB sequences were amplified from cDNA into 87-bp fragments spanning the CDR3 region. Sequencing of the amplicons was performed on the Illumina HiSeq platform. As for the original processing: PCR bias was corrected computationally using synthetic template baselines, and reads within Hamming distance 2 were collapsed, with unmergeable singletons discarded. Reads were aligned against IMGT so that V, D and J genes, CDR3 length and insertions or deletions at six rearrangement sites could be assigned. Within each subset, clonotype counts were normalized to the number of sorted cells before true diversity and Gini coefficients were calculated with the tcR R package. The overlap coefficient, calculated on TCRB nucleotide sequences, was used to quantify repertoire sharing. What TCRdb holds here is the immuneACCESS table cut down to in-frame rearrangements. Part of the clones is not present; checked against another copy, under half of the missing clones reflect an unresolved V gene, and the others are unexplained. V, J and clone size are those of that table, while D and trimming were read from the DNA. The sample yields about 220,000 clones; about a tenth were counted once. 1% to 1.5% of the sample lies in the top ten.

The sequence was collected from a man younger than 35 in good health. The sample taken for sequencing was central memory CD4+ T cells from blood. The rearrangement joined TRBV29-1 to TRBJ2-7; the D region possibly corresponds to TRBD2 (5 bases align). Read as DNA, the sequence is TGCAGCGTTGGGCCCCCCGGGGTGGGCGAGCAGTACTTC. It encodes CSVGPPGVGEQYF.